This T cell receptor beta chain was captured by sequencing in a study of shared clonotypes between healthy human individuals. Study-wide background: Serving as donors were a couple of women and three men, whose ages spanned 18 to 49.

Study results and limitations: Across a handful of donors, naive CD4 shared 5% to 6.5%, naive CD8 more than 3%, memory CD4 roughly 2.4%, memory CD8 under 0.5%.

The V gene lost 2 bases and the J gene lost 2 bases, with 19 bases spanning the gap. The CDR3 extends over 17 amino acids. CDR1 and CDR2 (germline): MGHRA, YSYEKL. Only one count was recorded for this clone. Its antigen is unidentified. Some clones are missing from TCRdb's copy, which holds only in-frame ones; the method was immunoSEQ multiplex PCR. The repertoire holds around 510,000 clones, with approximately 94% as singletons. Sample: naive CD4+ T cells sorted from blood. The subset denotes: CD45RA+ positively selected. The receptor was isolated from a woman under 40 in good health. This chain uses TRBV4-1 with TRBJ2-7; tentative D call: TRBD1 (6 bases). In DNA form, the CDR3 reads TGCGCCAGCAGCCAACCTACGACCGGGACACTTACCTACGAGCAGTACTTC. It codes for CASSQPTTGTLTYEQYF.